The 11 T cell receptor beta chains below were found in one sample sequenced in a study of vaccination effects on CD4 cells after COVID-19. Which antigens these TCRs recognize remains unknown. Generated by immunoSEQ multiplex PCR, the TCRdb table keeps only in-frame clones and is missing some. The sample includes more than 20,000 clones, about 72% seen only once; the top ten take less than 9.5%. Peptide-pool stimulation followed by sequencing identified expanded antigen-specific CD4+ clonotypes in the ViraFEST assay. Researchers isolated CD4+ T cells once approximately 10 days of culture had elapsed. The vaccine given was either BNT162b2 or mRNA-1273, in two doses. The starting material was CD4+ T cells from PBMCs cultured with HCoV-229E spike peptides, obtained after COVID-19 vaccination. These receptors all come from a human donor who received a COVID-19 vaccine.

The chain uses TRBV19 and TRBJ1-5; 8 bases fit TRBD1. Germline V gives CDR1 LNHDA, CDR2 SQIVND (reference sequence). The CDR3 extends over 13 amino acids. Germline trimming cut 6 bases from V and 7 bases from J; bases unmatched to any gene: 5. As DNA, the CDR3 is TGTGCCAGTAGCGGGACAGGAAACCAGCCCCAGCATTTT. Translating it yields CASSGTGNQPQHF.

This sequence joins TRBV29-1 and TRBJ2-5, with 7 bases lining up with TRBD1. Germline loops: CDR1 SQVTM, CDR2 ANQGSEA. With 7 bases clipped from V and 3 bases from J, the junction kept 20 bases outside the gene matches. The CDR3 has 17 amino acids. The CDR3 region is CSARQGGVWNIKETQYF. In nucleotides, the CDR3 is TGCAGCGCCAGACAGGGTGGAGTGTGGAACATCAAAGAGACCCAGTACTTC.

The gene calls are TRBV6-2 or TRBV6-3 and TRBJ1-6; no definite D call. The germline CDR1 and CDR2 sequences are MNHEY and SVGEGT. The CDR3 runs 15 residues. V lost 0 bases to trimming and J lost 10 bases, with 13 bases between them. In DNA form, the CDR3 reads TGTGCCAGCAGTTACTCAGGGTACAGACGCTCACCCCTCCACTTT. Its translation is CASSYSGYRRSPLHF.

In DNA form, the CDR3 reads TGCGCCAGCAGGCGACGGGACGAGCAGTACTTC. Its protein is CASRRRDEQYF. The chain is built from TRBV23-1 and TRBJ2-7; no definite D call. TRBV23-1 is reported as an ORF; its role is uncertain. The CDR3 length is 11 residues. Trimming removed 6 bases at V and 5 bases at J, with 8 bases between.

The gene calls are TRBV5-4 and TRBJ1-1; D gene ambiguous. The CDR3 sequence is 14 residues long. Germline CDR1 and CDR2: SGHNT and YYREEE (reference sequence). The V and J ends lost 0 bases and 0 bases respectively, with 6 bases between them. CDR3 in amino acids: CASSLGGMNTEAFF. The CDR3 nucleotides read TGTGCCAGCAGCTTGGGTGGGATGAACACTGAAGCTTTCTTT.

This chain uses TRBV18 with TRBJ2-3; D possibly uses TRBD1 or TRBD2 (6 bases each). Trimming removed 0 bases at V and 0 bases at J, with 13 bases between. Germline V gives CDR1 KGHSH, CDR2 LQKENI. CDR3 length: 17 amino acids. The CDR3 sequence: CASSPPRTGRSTDTQYF. Written as DNA, the CDR3 is TGTGCCAGCTCACCACCGAGAACAGGGAGGAGCACAGATACGCAGTATTTT. Together with reference TRBV18 and TRBJ2-3, the CDR3 gives the full variable domain: NAGVMQNPRHLVRRRGQEARLRCSPMKGHSHVYWYRQLPEEGLKFMVYLQKENIIDESGMPKERFSAEFPKEGPSILRIQQVVRGDSAAYFCASSPPRTGRSTDTQYFGPGTRLTVL.

DNA of the CDR3: TGCAGTGCTAGTCCGGCTAGCGGGGCCTACGAGCAGTACTTC. Its protein product is CSASPASGAYEQYF. This chain links TRBV20-1 with TRBJ2-7; 9 positions agree with TRBD2. CDR3 size: 14 residues. J lost 2 bases, V lost 3 bases, and 5 bases had no gene match. Germline loops: CDR1 DFQATT, CDR2 SNEGSKA (reference sequence).

This chain joins TRBV2 and TRBJ2-5; TRBD1 might be the D (5 bases). V lost 4 bases and J 7 bases, leaving 13 bases between the germline ends. This CDR3 region has 13 residues. Germline V lookup: CDR1 SNHLY, CDR2 FYNNEI. The CDR3 reads CASSVSDMGTQYF. The CDR3 DNA is TGTGCCAGCAGTGTTTCGGACATGGGGACCCAGTACTTC.

This clone was counted between two and nine times. The chain recombines TRBV5-1 with TRBJ1-1; D gene ambiguous. The CDR3 length is 16 residues. CDR1 is SGHRS and CDR2 is YFSETQ in the germline V gene. The V end was cut by 0 bases, the J end by 1 base, with 13 bases between. The CDR3 DNA is TGCGCCAGCAGCTTGGGTCAGGCCCCTGGGAACACTGAAGCTTTCTTT. Protein: CASSLGQAPGNTEAFF.

The rearrangement links TRBV2 to TRBJ2-7; 7 bases map to TRBD2. With V trimmed by 5 bases and J by 2 bases, 3 bases remained unmatched. CDR3 size: 13 residues. In germline, CDR1 is SNHLY, CDR2 FYNNEI. The CDR3 here is CASSLREAYEQYF. Here the CDR3 DNA reads TGTGCCAGCAGTTTACGGGAGGCCTACGAGCAGTACTTC.

This clone was found a few times. The chain couples TRBV9 to TRBJ1-2; 8 bases align to TRBD1. Trimming removed 4 bases from V and 6 bases from J; junction bases left unmatched: 11. The CDR3 has 15 amino acids. Germline V CDR1 and CDR2: SGDLS, YYNGEE. The chain's CDR3 is CASSLGQGGADGYTF. In DNA, the CDR3 is TGTGCCAGCAGCCTAGGACAGGGAGGGGCGGATGGCTACACCTTC.